This TCR beta chain was sequenced during a study of T cells after yellow fever vaccination. TCRdb analysed the 5' RACE reads with MiXCR anew, one entry per CDR3 protein. Of about 630,000 distinct CDR3 sequences in the sample, approximately 13% were seen once. V was trimmed by 7 bases and J by 4 bases, leaving 9 bases between them. Per the germline V gene, CDR1 is MNHEY and CDR2 is SMNVEV (reference sequence). The CDR3 covers 12 residues. This clonotype has just a few counts. V usage is TRBV27 and J usage is TRBJ2-3; TRBD2 might be the D (6 bases). This specimen was PBMCs, taken on the day of the yellow fever booster vaccination. The source of this sequence is a man aged 25 to 40 who received the YFV17D yellow fever vaccine. The CDR3 DNA follows: TGTGCCAGCACCGGGACTGCAGATACGCAGTATTTT. Amino acid sequence: CASTGTADTQYF.